Each of the 16 T cell receptor beta chains below was sequenced from the same sample in a study of CD8+CD57+ T cells in acquired aplastic anemia. Sequenced patients had shown CD8+CD57+ cell expansion by flow cytometry. Profiling of TCR beta VDJ combinations and CDR3 sequences used genomic DNA as template. TCRdb used MiXCR to reprocess the reads, holding one entry per CDR3 protein. The profile shows 130,000 or so distinct CDR3 sequences, 58% of them singletons. Sequences were obtained from sorted CD4+, CD8+, or CD8+CD57+ T cells (not recorded which) from PBMCs. These TCRs come from a human donor with aplastic anemia.

The V gene is TRBV5-1, the J gene TRBJ1-5, with TRBD1 as a possible D gene (6 bases). The V end was cut by 4 bases, the J end by 0 bases, with 14 bases between. The length of the CDR3 is 16 residues. The germline V gene has CDR1 SGHRS and CDR2 YFSETQ. CDR3 residues: CASSPGAEYSNQPQHF. The CDR3 region has the DNA TGCGCCAGCAGCCCGGGGGCAGAATATAGCAATCAGCCCCAGCATTTT.

V and J are TRBV20-1 and TRBJ1-2; TRBD1 matches 9 bases. The V gene's germline CDR1 is DFQATT and CDR2 SNEGSKA (reference sequence). CDR3 size: 15 residues. J gave up 2 bases and V 3 bases, and 7 bases lay outside the gene matches. The CDR3 sequence: CSASGTGGLNYGYTF. Here the CDR3 DNA reads TGCAGTGCTAGTGGTACAGGGGGCCTGAACTATGGCTACACCTTC.

The gene calls are TRBV7-6 and TRBJ2-7; the D call may be TRBD1 or TRBD2 (6 bases each). The CDR3 has 14 residues. CDR1 and CDR2 (germline): SGHVS, FNYEAQ. V shed 3 bases and J shed 5 bases, with 14 bases lying between them. CDR3 region: CASSFEGGKDEQYF. The CDR3 DNA follows: TGTGCCAGCAGCTTTGAGGGGGGAAAGGACGAGCAGTACTTC.

This clonotype was seen ten or more times. The rearrangement joins TRBV12-3 or TRBV12-4 to TRBJ1-4, with unresolved D. The CDR3 is 14 residues long. V was cut by 3 bases and J by 4 bases, with 9 bases left in between. The CDR3 DNA is TGTGCCAGCAGTTTCGTCGGAAGTAATGAAAAACTGTTTTTT. Amino acid sequence: CASSFVGSNEKLFF.

This clonotype has ten or more counts. CDR3 sequence reads: CASSSEGAGYNEQFF. CDR3 nucleotides: TGTGCCAGCAGCTCGGAGGGTGCGGGGTACAATGAGCAGTTCTTC. The chain carries TRBV5-6 and TRBJ2-1; maybe TRBD2 (6 bases). Germline-derived CDR1 and CDR2 are SGHDT and YYEEEE. This CDR3 spans 15 amino acids. Trimming stripped 3 bases from V and 4 bases from J, with 14 bases between.

This chain links TRBV25-1 with TRBJ2-1, with TRBD2 as a possible D gene (8 bases). The CDR3 has 16 amino acids. CDR1 MGHDK and CDR2 SYGVNS come from the germline V gene. V dropped 2 bases and J dropped 8 bases, with 19 bases sitting between them. The CDR3 sequence is CASSEQQGTSKYEQFF. DNA of the CDR3: TGTGCCAGCAGTGAACAACAGGGGACTAGTAAGTATGAGCAGTTCTTC.

The chain uses TRBV6-1 and TRBJ2-3, with a possible D match to TRBD2 (5 bases). The V and J ends lost 7 bases and 4 bases respectively, with 15 bases between them. The germline V gene has CDR1 MNHNS and CDR2 SASEGT. This CDR3 has 14 residues. The CDR3 DNA sequence: TGTGCCAGCACCGCAGTTTATAGCGCAGATACGCAGTATTTT. Translated: CASTAVYSADTQYF.

V usage is TRBV10-2 and J usage is TRBJ2-7; TRBD2 aligns across 14 bases. V shed 3 bases, J shed 2 bases, and the junction held 3 bases outside the gene matches. CDR3 length equals 16 residues. Per the germline V gene, CDR1 is WSHSY and CDR2 is SAAADI. This CDR3 reads CASSDRTSGRTYEQYF. The CDR3 DNA reads TGCGCCAGCAGTGATAGGACTAGCGGGAGGACCTACGAGCAGTACTTC.

The CDR3: CSARRGGTEAFF. DNA of the CDR3: TGCAGTGCTAGGAGGGGAGGCACTGAAGCTTTCTTT. The chain joins TRBV20-1 to TRBJ1-1, with D tentatively TRBD1 (5 bases). The CDR3 runs to 12 residues. The V end lost 3 bases, the J end lost 4 bases, and 9 bases lay between the germline ends. Germline loops: CDR1 DFQATT, CDR2 SNEGSKA (reference sequence).

The table lists this clonotype with a few counts. The chain carries TRBV5-4 and TRBJ1-6, with D hard to call. This CDR3 has 14 residues. Germline assignment: CDR1 SGHNT and CDR2 YYREEE (reference sequence). Trimming cost V 0 bases and J 7 bases, with 8 bases left between them. Here the CDR3 DNA reads TGTGCCAGCAGCTTGGGGTGGGAAAATTCACCCCTCCACTTT. It encodes CASSLGWENSPLHF.

The rearrangement joins TRBV7-6 to TRBJ1-6; D is unresolved. The germline V gene has CDR1 SGHVS and CDR2 FNYEAQ. The CDR3 extends over 13 amino acids. V was pared by 3 bases and J by 10 bases, with 10 bases between. CDR3 sequence (DNA): TGTGCCAGCAGCTTGGAAGGGTGGTCACCCCTCCACTTT. Protein product: CASSLEGWSPLHF.

V usage is TRBV7-8 and J usage is TRBJ2-7; D ambiguous. The CDR3 is 11 amino acids. Germline-derived CDR1 and CDR2 are SGHVS and FQNEAQ. V dropped 0 bases and J dropped 6 bases, with 3 bases sitting between them. The DNA of the CDR3 is TGTGCCAGCAGCTTAGCAGTCGAGCAGTACTTC. It translates to CASSLAVEQYF.

The chain uses TRBV20-1 and TRBJ1-1, with D hard to call. Germline CDR1 is DFQATT and CDR2 is SNEGSKA (reference sequence). Trimming took off 2 bases at V and 2 bases at J, with 9 bases between the two ends. The CDR3 sequence is 13 residues long. CDR3 DNA sequence: TGCAGTGCTAGACGAGACCGAAACACTGAAGCTTTCTTT. Protein product: CSARRDRNTEAFF.

This clonotype has ten or more counts. The rearrangement links TRBV29-1 to TRBJ2-7; 8 bases line up with TRBD1. This CDR3 is built from 14 residues. Germline assignment: CDR1 SQVTM and CDR2 ANQGSEA. V lost 0 bases and J lost 3; bases outside the gene matches: 4. The CDR3 reads CSVEEGDRGYEQYF. The DNA for the CDR3 is TGCAGCGTTGAAGAAGGTGACAGGGGCTACGAGCAGTACTTC.

V and J are TRBV12-3 or TRBV12-4 and TRBJ2-7, with 10 bases that match TRBD2. The J segment lost 6 bases and the V segment lost 6 bases, leaving 2 bases of the junction unmatched. This CDR3 has 12 amino acids. The CDR3 here is CASRLAGSEQYF. DNA of the CDR3: TGTGCCAGCAGACTAGCGGGATCCGAGCAGTACTTC.

For this clonotype: The CDR3 end shows no conserved phenylalanine or tryptophan, and so a read error is likely. The CDR3 here is CSVERLGSSYEQYL. Here the CDR3 DNA reads TGCAGCGTTGAACGACTAGGGAGCTCCTACGAGCAGTACCTC. V gene TRBV29-1 combines with J gene TRBJ2-7; maybe TRBD2 (6 bases). Per germline, CDR1 SQVTM and CDR2 ANQGSEA. The V end lost 2 bases, the J end lost 0 bases, and 11 bases lay between the germline ends. The CDR3 has 14 amino acids.